Each of the 22 T cell receptor beta chains below was sequenced from the same sample in a study of blood T cell repertoires in COVID-19. Profiled with immunoSEQ multiplex PCR; TCRdb holds only in-frame clones, not every one. In the table there are 150,000 or so clones, 84% of which are singletons. Sequenced: PBMCs or T cells enriched from blood (not recorded which). These receptors were taken from a man aged 45-60 years who had recovered from COVID-19.

Concerning this clone itself: One junction end disagrees with the germline gene, perhaps due to a read error. The genes are TRBV28 and TRBJ1-4, with TRBD1 matching 7 bases. The CDR3 has 12 residues. In germline, CDR1 is MDHEN, CDR2 SYDVKM. The CDR3 sequence is CASSPRSGTASF. CDR3 bases: TGTGCCAGCAGTCCGCGGTCCGGGACAGCCAGTTTT.

The CDR3 loop reads CASSLGQGNLNTEAFF. The CDR3 bases are TGTGCCAGCAGCTTAGGGCAGGGGAATCTGAACACTGAAGCTTTCTTT. This rearrangement joins TRBV7-6 to TRBJ1-1; tentatively, D is TRBD1 (6 bases). Looked up from germline, CDR1 is SGHVS and CDR2 is FNYEAQ. The V gene lost 1 base and the J gene lost 0 bases, with 12 bases spanning the gap. There are 16 residues in the CDR3.

The rearrangement joins TRBV12-3 or TRBV12-4 to TRBJ1-6; TRBD1 matches 7 bases. V was pared by 0 bases and J by 10 bases, with 0 bases of the junction left unmatched. CDR3 length: 13 amino acids. CDR3 protein: CASSLAGGSPLHF. DNA of the CDR3: TGTGCCAGCAGTTTAGCAGGGGGCTCACCCCTCCACTTT.

V is TRBV28 and J is TRBJ2-1; perhaps TRBD2 as D (6 bases). This CDR3 region has 13 residues. The germline gives CDR1 MDHEN, CDR2 SYDVKM. Trimming cost V 4 bases and J 5 bases, with 9 bases left between them. CDR3 sequence (DNA): TGTGCCAGCAGTTCGGGACTCCACAATGAGCAGTTCTTC. It is translated as CASSSGLHNEQFF.

The chain is built from TRBV19 and TRBJ1-1, with 7 bases that match TRBD1. J was trimmed by 1 base and V by 2 bases; bases with no gene match: 7. The CDR3 runs to 16 residues. The V gene's germline CDR1 is LNHDA and CDR2 SQIVND (reference sequence). CDR3 loop: CASSIYPGQQNTEAFF. CDR3 nucleotides: TGTGCCAGTAGTATATACCCGGGACAGCAGAACACTGAAGCTTTCTTT.

This clone was seen many times. V usage is TRBV9 and J usage is TRBJ2-7, with 10 nucleotides matching TRBD2. The CDR3 loop spans 16 amino acids. CDR1 and CDR2 from the germline V gene are SGDLS and YYNGEE. Germline trimming cut 1 base from V and 2 bases from J; bases unmatched to any gene: 6. For the CDR3, the DNA is TGTGCCAGCAGCGTATCTAGCGGGGGTATTGCCTACGAGCAGTACTTC. This sequence encodes CASSVSSGGIAYEQYF.

This chain connects TRBV5-1 to TRBJ1-6, with D possibly TRBD1 on 5 matching bases. V was clipped by 3 bases and J by 7 bases, with 8 bases between them. Germline V gene lookup returns CDR1 SGHRS and CDR2 YFSETQ. This CDR3 is 13 amino acids long. The CDR3 here is CASSWEGNSPLHF. The DNA of the CDR3 is TGCGCCAGCAGCTGGGAGGGGAATTCACCCCTCCACTTT.

This clone was observed a handful of times. The chain has TRBV5-1 and TRBJ1-2; no firm D call. V lost 0 bases and J lost 8, with 11 bases in between. This CDR3 spans 13 amino acids. CDR1 SGHRS and CDR2 YFSETQ come from the germline V gene. CDR3 amino acids: CASSLAAERGYTF. The CDR3 DNA reads TGCGCCAGCAGCTTGGCCGCAGAGAGGGGCTACACCTTC.

The chain's CDR3 is CASSPRTGNTGELFF. The CDR3 DNA is TGTGCCAGCAGCCCGAGGACTGGGAACACCGGGGAGCTGTTTTTT. The chain combines TRBV4-2 with TRBJ2-2; a weak D match, TRBD2 (5 bases). The V end was cut by 4 bases, the J end by 1 base, with 10 bases between. Germline CDR1 is LGHNA and CDR2 is YNFKEQ. The CDR3 is made up of 15 amino acids.

For the CDR3, the DNA is TGTGCCAGCAGCGCGCCGCGGTCCTACAATGAGCAGTTCTTC. It yields the protein CASSAPRSYNEQFF. The chain joins TRBV7-8 to TRBJ2-1; D ambiguous. Germline loops: CDR1 SGHVS, CDR2 FQNEAQ. Between the trimmed V and J ends, which lost 5 bases and 1 base, there was a span of 9 bases. The CDR3 runs 14 residues.

There are a few counts of this clone. V gene TRBV5-1 combines with J gene TRBJ1-5; 7 nucleotides agree with TRBD1. From germline, CDR1 is SGHRS and CDR2 YFSETQ. V was pared by 0 bases and J by 6 bases, with 3 bases of the junction left unmatched. The CDR3 length is 14 residues. This chain's CDR3 is CASSLVGGSQPQHF. In DNA, the CDR3 is TGCGCCAGCAGCTTGGTAGGGGGCAGTCAGCCCCAGCATTTT.

This chain links TRBV19 with TRBJ1-3; a possible D gene is TRBD1 (6 bases). This CDR3 comprises 15 residues. V was pared by 3 bases and J by 0 bases, with 9 bases between. Germline loops: CDR1 LNHDA, CDR2 SQIVND (reference sequence). CDR3 nucleotides: TGTGCCAGTAGTATCAGAGGGGGCTCTGGAAACACCATATATTTT. Amino acid sequence: CASSIRGGSGNTIYF.

Worth noting for this clone: The same CDR3 also results from other DNA sequences found in this sample. The chain recombines TRBV30 with TRBJ2-7, with D unresolved. CDR1 and CDR2 from the germline V gene are GTSNPN and SVGIG (reference sequence). The CDR3 loop spans 11 amino acids. The V end was cut by 1 base, the J end by 4 bases, with 5 bases between. For the CDR3, the DNA is TGTGCCTGGAGTGCTCGGTACGAGCAGTACTTC. As protein: CAWSARYEQYF. Full variable domain (remainder filled in from reference TRBV30 and TRBJ2-7): SQTIHQWPATLVQPVGSPLSLECTVEGTSNPNLYWYRQAAGRGLQLLFYSVGIGQISSEVPQNLSASRPQDRQFILSSKKLLLSDSGFYLCAWSARYEQYFGPGTRLTVT.

This clone occurred a few times. The V and J genes are TRBV6-5 and TRBJ2-2, with 7 nucleotides matching TRBD1. CDR3 size: 14 residues. Germline V lookup: CDR1 MNHEY, CDR2 SVGAGI. J gave up 3 bases and V 10 bases, and 8 bases lay outside the gene matches. As DNA, the CDR3 is TGTGCCATCGACAGGGTACCGTACACCGGGGAGCTGTTTTTT. Translation: CAIDRVPYTGELFF.

The chain recombines TRBV9 with TRBJ2-5; the match to TRBD2 covers 11 bases. This CDR3 region has 15 residues. The V and J ends lost 3 bases and 5 bases, in that order; junction bases with no gene match: 6. CDR1 is SGDLS and CDR2 is YYNGEE in the germline V gene. CDR3 in DNA: TGTGCCAGCAGCGGTAGCGGGGGGGCGTATGAGACCCAGTACTTC. This codes for CASSGSGGAYETQYF.

About this clone itself: This CDR3 is also generated by other DNA sequences in the sample. This sequence joins TRBV30 and TRBJ1-2; D gene unclear. Per germline, CDR1 GTSNPN and CDR2 SVGIG (reference sequence). V was clipped by 0 bases and J by 2 bases, with 7 bases between them. CDR3 length: 13 residues. The CDR3 here is CAWSVSGNYGYTF. For the CDR3, the DNA is TGTGCCTGGAGTGTCTCAGGCAACTATGGCTACACCTTC.

The genes are TRBV12-3 or TRBV12-4 and TRBJ1-2; TRBD1 agrees at 7 bases. The CDR3 runs to 13 residues. Trimming removed 5 bases from V and 7 bases from J; junction bases left unmatched: 7. The CDR3 coding sequence is TGTGCCAGCAGTCCGAGGACAGGCGTTGGCTACACCTTC. This translates into CASSPRTGVGYTF.

J is TRBJ1-6 and V is TRBV27; D might be TRBD1 (5 bases). The CDR3 extends over 18 amino acids. With 4 bases removed from V and 0 bases from J, the gap between germline ends came to 16 bases. Germline loops: CDR1 MNHEY, CDR2 SMNVEV (reference sequence). The CDR3 nucleotides are TGTGCCAGCAGTTCTCGACAGTCTAAGAGCTCCTATAATTCACCCCTCCACTTT. It encodes CASSSRQSKSSYNSPLHF.

This clone came up once. V is TRBV3-1 (or the pseudogene TRBV3-2) and J is TRBJ1-1; D gene ambiguous. The CDR3 runs to 15 residues. Trimming removed 0 bases at V and 1 base at J, with 9 bases between. Germline assignment: CDR1 LGHDT and CDR2 YNNKEL (reference sequence). This CDR3 is CASSQEWGGNTEAFF. The CDR3, as DNA: TGTGCCAGCAGCCAAGAGTGGGGAGGGAACACTGAAGCTTTCTTT.

The rearrangement uses TRBV25-1 and TRBJ2-7, with D tentatively TRBD1 (6 bases). The CDR3 is 11 amino acids. CDR1 and CDR2 (germline): MGHDK, SYGVNS. Trimming pared 6 bases from V and 5 bases from J, leaving 8 bases between. CDR3 DNA sequence: TGTGCCAGCAGACAGGGCCACGAGCAGTACTTC. Translated, it gives CASRQGHEQYF.

This chain uses TRBV19 with TRBJ1-1, with a possible D match to TRBD1 (6 bases). The V and J ends lost 2 bases and 10 bases respectively, with 14 bases between them. Germline lookup yields CDR1 LNHDA and CDR2 SQIVND (reference sequence). The CDR3 spans 13 residues. CDR3 sequence: CASSILGATRAFF. The CDR3 DNA follows: TGTGCCAGTAGTATATTGGGGGCTACCAGAGCTTTCTTT. Based on the CDR3 plus reference TRBV19 and TRBJ1-1, the full variable domain is DGGITQSPKYLFRKEGQNVTLSCEQNLNHDAMYWYRQDPGQGLRLIYYSQIVNDFQKGDIAEGYSVSREKKESFPLTVTSAQKNPTAFYLCASSILGATRAFFGQGTRLTVV.

The chain uses TRBV27 and TRBJ1-2, with 10 bases fitting TRBD1. The germline gives CDR1 MNHEY, CDR2 SMNVEV (reference sequence). The CDR3 is made up of 15 amino acids. The ends lost 2 bases at V and 4 bases at J; junction bases unmatched: 4. The DNA of the CDR3 is TGTGCCAGCAGTTTAAACTGGGACAGGGGCTATGGCTACACCTTC. Translated, it gives CASSLNWDRGYGYTF.